This is a list of T cell receptor beta chains from one sample in a study of CD8+ T cells in alopecia areata. Method: immunoSEQ multiplex PCR; TCRdb's copy keeps in-frame clones and lacks some. This repertoire shows about 180,000 clones, roughly 60% found once; its top ten account for 1.5% to 2%. Sequencing was performed on CD4+ T cells sorted from blood, taken at week 0. Receptor source: a human donor with alopecia areata. Both conserved end residues are part of each CDR3. A D gene is named only where the DNA matches it firmly. The size entry is marked missing in some rows and otherwise reads once, few, many or a size class.

j_gene	d_gene	abundance	v_gene	CDR3aa	CDR3nt
TRBJ1-1	-	-	TRBV4-3	CASSREQGVSGEAFF	TGCGCCAGCAGCCGCGAACAGGGAGTGTCGGGAGAAGCTTTCTTT
TRBJ2-7	-	-	TRBV7-2	CASSLAKGYEQYF	TGTGCCAGCAGCTTAGCGAAGGGTTACGAGCAGTACTTC
TRBJ2-7	TRBD2	-	TRBV20-1	CSAERGYEQYF	TGCAGTGCCGAGCGGGGCTACGAGCAGTACTTC
TRBJ2-7	-	-	TRBV30	CAWSVPPVSHEQYF	TGTGCCTGGAGTGTACCCCCCGTCTCGCACGAGCAGTACTTC
TRBJ2-7	-	once	TRBV5-1	CASGDGGARQQYF	TGCGCCAGCGGGGACGGGGGAGCCCGCCAGCAGTACTTC
TRBJ1-1	-	-	TRBV5-1	CASKLEQLNTEAFF	TGCGCCAGCAAACTGGAACAGTTGAACACTGAAGCTTTCTTT
TRBJ1-2	TRBD1	once	TRBV30	CAWSGDRNYGYTF	TGTGCCTGGAGTGGGGACAGGAACTATGGCTACACCTTC
TRBJ1-6	-	-	TRBV30	CAWRSDNNSPLHF	TGTGCCTGGAGGAGTGACAACAATTCACCCCTCCACTTT
TRBJ2-1	TRBD1	-	TRBV6-5	CASSYWTGGRDNEQFF	TGTGCCAGCAGTTACTGGACAGGGGGCAGAGACAATGAGCAGTTCTTC
TRBJ2-3	-	-	TRBV4-3	CASSQEGRGFTDTQYF	TGCGCCAGCAGCCAAGAGGGCAGGGGCTTCACAGATACGCAGTATTTT
TRBJ1-1	-	-	TRBV5-1	CASSPGILNTEAFF	TGCGCCAGCAGCCCAGGGATACTGAACACTGAAGCTTTCTTT
TRBJ2-3	TRBD2	-	TRBV12-5	CASGWGRSGGPDTQYF	TGTGCTAGTGGGTGGGGAAGAAGCGGGGGCCCAGATACGCAGTATTTT
TRBJ1-1	-	-	TRBV27	CASTLTGGLNTEAFF	TGTGCCAGCACTTTGACCGGGGGCCTGAACACTGAAGCTTTCTTT
TRBJ2-7	TRBD2	many	TRBV7-2	CASSSQRGEQYF	TGTGCCAGCAGCTCCCAGCGGGGGGAGCAGTACTTC
TRBJ2-7	-	-	TRBV2	CASSTDSREQYF	TGTGCCAGCAGTACCGACAGTCGGGAGCAGTACTTC
TRBJ2-7	TRBD2	-	TRBV2	CAAKSGTSGVEQYF	TGTGCCGCAAAATCCGGGACTAGCGGGGTTGAGCAGTACTTC
TRBJ1-4	-	once	TRBV30	CAWTGPTRNEKLFF	TGTGCCTGGACGGGTCCTACCCGTAATGAAAAACTGTTTTTT
TRBJ1-2	TRBD1	-	TRBV29-1	CSATRRGRDGYTF	TGCAGCGCCACTCGCAGGGGGAGGGATGGCTACACCTTC
TRBJ2-3	TRBD1	-	TRBV2	CASSEDRGSTDTQYF	TGTGCCAGCAGTGAAGACAGGGGATCCACAGATACGCAGTATTTT
TRBJ2-7	-	-	TRBV30	CAWSQQAYEQYF	TGTGCCTGGAGTCAACAGGCCTACGAGCAGTACTTC
TRBJ2-7	TRBD1	-	TRBV25-1	CASSERGQGVDEQYF	TGTGCCAGCAGTGAAAGGGGACAGGGGGTCGACGAGCAGTACTTC
TRBJ2-7	-	-	TRBV14	CASNFSETVFSYEQYF	TGTGCCAGCAACTTTTCCGAAACAGTATTCTCCTACGAGCAGTACTTC
TRBJ2-3	TRBD1	few	TRBV13	CASSLDRGLTDTQYF	TGTGCCAGCAGCTTAGACAGGGGGCTAACAGATACGCAGTATTTT
TRBJ2-3	TRBD1	-	TRBV7-3	CASSSGQGTDTQYF	TGTGCCAGCAGCTCGGGACAGGGGACAGATACGCAGTATTTT
TRBJ1-6	-	-	TRBV7-9	CASSLAVSALHF	TGTGCCAGCAGCTTAGCAGTTTCGGCCCTCCACTTT
TRBJ2-3	-	few	TRBV11-2	CASSSTTFFVDTQYF	TGTGCCAGCAGCTCAACTACTTTTTTTGTTGATACGCAGTATTTT
TRBJ1-1	-	-	TRBV2	CASSVWTANTEAFF	TGTGCCAGCAGTGTCTGGACAGCTAACACTGAAGCTTTCTTT
TRBJ1-1	-	-	TRBV6-1	CASSSQGTGEAFF	TGTGCCAGCAGCTCCCAGGGGACGGGTGAAGCTTTCTTT
TRBJ2-7	-	-	TRBV25-1	CASSDGESYEQYF	TGTGCCAGCAGTGATGGGGAGTCCTACGAGCAGTACTTC
TRBJ2-7	-	-	TRBV27	CASSFVPVGGEQYF	TGTGCCAGCAGTTTCGTTCCTGTTGGCGGCGAGCAGTACTTC
TRBJ1-1	TRBD1	-	TRBV10-2	CASSEGSGGYTEAFF	TGCGCCAGCAGTGAAGGGTCAGGGGGCTACACTGAAGCTTTCTTT
TRBJ1-5	-	-	TRBV9	CASSPQADQPQHF	TGTGCCAGCAGCCCCCAGGCGGATCAGCCCCAGCATTTT
TRBJ2-3	TRBD2	-	TRBV2	CASSEEEGLAEYF	TGTGCCAGCAGTGAAGAGGAGGGACTAGCGGAGTATTTT
TRBJ2-1	-	-	TRBV30	CAWSPRRYNEQFF	TGTGCCTGGAGCCCAAGGAGGTACAATGAGCAGTTCTTC
TRBJ2-7	TRBD2	-	TRBV2	CASIKSSGAEGEQYF	TGTGCCAGCATCAAGTCTAGCGGGGCGGAGGGCGAGCAGTACTTC
TRBJ1-5	-	many	TRBV19	CASSIAGAAQHF	TGTGCCAGTAGTATAGCCGGGGCGGCCCAGCATTTT
TRBJ2-3	-	-	TRBV20-1	CSAPPIDTQYF	TGCAGTGCTCCGCCGATAGATACGCAGTATTTT
TRBJ2-3	TRBD1	-	TRBV11-2	CASSQQGTGITDTQYF	TGTGCCAGCAGCCAGCAGGGGACAGGGATCACAGATACGCAGTATTTT
TRBJ2-5	-	few	TRBV28	CASSSNQEAQYF	TGTGCCAGCAGTTCCAACCAGGAGGCCCAGTACTTC
TRBJ2-3	-	-	TRBV4-3	CASSQTSRTDTQYF	TGCGCCAGCAGCCAGACGAGTCGCACAGATACGCAGTATTTT
TRBJ1-1	-	few	TRBV7-6	CASSLESGNTEAFF	TGTGCCAGCAGCTTAGAGTCGGGGAACACTGAAGCTTTCTTT
TRBJ2-1	-	-	TRBV29-1	CSVTQGMYNEQFF	TGCAGCGTTACCCAGGGTATGTACAATGAGCAGTTCTTC
TRBJ1-2	-	-	TRBV7-2	CASSSGLAHYGYTF	TGTGCCAGCAGCTCGGGACTGGCTCACTATGGCTACACCTTC
TRBJ2-7	-	-	TRBV25-1	CASHPPGTYEQYF	TGTGCCAGCCACCCTCCAGGGACCTACGAGCAGTACTTC
TRBJ1-4	-	few	TRBV29-1	CSVAWGQNEKLFF	TGCAGCGTTGCTTGGGGCCAAAATGAAAAACTGTTTTTT
TRBJ1-2	-	-	TRBV5-6	CASSSQGGWSYGYTF	TGTGCCAGCAGCTCCCAGGGTGGATGGAGCTATGGCTACACCTTC
TRBJ2-3	-	-	TRBV29-1	CSVEEQQINTDTQYF	TGCAGCGTTGAAGAGCAGCAGATAAACACAGATACGCAGTATTTT
TRBJ2-3	-	-	TRBV5-1	CASSLTGLDTQYF	TGCGCCAGCAGCTTAACAGGGTTAGATACGCAGTATTTT